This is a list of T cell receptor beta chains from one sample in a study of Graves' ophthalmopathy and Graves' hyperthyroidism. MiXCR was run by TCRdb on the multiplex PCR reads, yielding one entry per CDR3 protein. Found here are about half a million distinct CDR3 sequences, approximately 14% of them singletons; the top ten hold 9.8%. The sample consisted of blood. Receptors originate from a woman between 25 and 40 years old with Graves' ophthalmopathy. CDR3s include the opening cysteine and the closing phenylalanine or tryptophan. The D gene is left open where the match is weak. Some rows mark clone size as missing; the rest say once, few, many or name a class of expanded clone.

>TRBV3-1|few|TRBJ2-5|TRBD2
CASSQDRTSGDKETQYF
TGTGCCAGCAGCCAAGATCGGACTAGCGGGGACAAAGAGACCCAGTACTTC
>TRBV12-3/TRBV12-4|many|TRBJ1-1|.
CASSRGEAEAFF
TGTGCCAGCAGTCGCGGGGAGGCTGAAGCTTTCTTT
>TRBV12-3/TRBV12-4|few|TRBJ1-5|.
CASSRRRYQPQHF
TGTGCCAGCAGCCGGCGGCGGTACCAGCCCCAGCATTTT
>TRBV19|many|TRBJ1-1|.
CASSIVLDSQVNTEAFF
TGTGCCAGTAGTATAGTCCTCGACAGTCAAGTGAACACTGAAGCTTTCTTT
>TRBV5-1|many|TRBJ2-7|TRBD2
CASSLWELAHSSYEQYF
TGCGCCAGCAGCTTGTGGGAACTAGCGCATAGCTCCTACGAGCAGTACTTC
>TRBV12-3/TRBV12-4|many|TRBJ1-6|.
CASSLLHYNSPLHF
TGTGCCAGCAGTTTGTTACATTATAATTCACCCCTCCACTTT
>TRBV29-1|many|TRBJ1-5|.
CSVEAGQDQPQHF
TGCAGCGTTGAAGCGGGGCAGGATCAGCCCCAGCATTTT
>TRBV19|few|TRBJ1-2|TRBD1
CATTRPIPGQTFSGYTF
TGTGCCACTACACGACCAATTCCGGGACAGACCTTTTCTGGCTACACCTTC
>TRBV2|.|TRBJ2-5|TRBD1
CASSHDRGHQETQYF
TGTGCCAGCAGCCACGACAGGGGTCATCAAGAGACCCAGTACTTC
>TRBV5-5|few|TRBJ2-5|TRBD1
CASSDPWDRGSETQYF
TGTGCCAGCAGCGACCCCTGGGACAGGGGATCGGAGACCCAGTACTTC
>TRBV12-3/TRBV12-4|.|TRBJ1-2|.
CASSYGRRVANYGYTF
TGTGCCAGCAGTTACGGACGGAGAGTAGCTAACTATGGCTACACCTTC
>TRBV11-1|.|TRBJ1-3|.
CASSLGTRISGNTIYF
TGTGCCAGCAGCTTAGGAACCCGAATCTCTGGAAACACCATATATTTT
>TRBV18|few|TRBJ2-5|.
CASSPSDQETQYF
TGTGCCAGCTCACCATCAGACCAAGAGACCCAGTACTTC
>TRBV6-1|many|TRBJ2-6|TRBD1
CASSHRQGSSGANVLTF
TGTGCCAGCAGCCACCGACAGGGAAGCTCTGGGGCCAACGTCCTGACTTTC
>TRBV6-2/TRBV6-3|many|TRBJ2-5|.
CASQAMGVQETQYF
TGTGCCAGCCAAGCTATGGGGGTACAAGAGACCCAGTACTTC
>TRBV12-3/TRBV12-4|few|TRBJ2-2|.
CASSWGSTTTGELFF
TGTGCCAGCAGTTGGGGGAGTACAACTACCGGGGAGCTGTTTTTT
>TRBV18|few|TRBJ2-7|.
CASSPRLTAGSSYEQYF
TGTGCCAGCTCACCACGGTTAACAGCGGGTAGCTCCTACGAGCAGTACTTC
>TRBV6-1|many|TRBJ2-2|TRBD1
CASSRTGGKNTGELFF
TGTGCCAGCAGTCGAACAGGGGGCAAGAACACCGGGGAGCTGTTTTTT
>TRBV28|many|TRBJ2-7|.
CASSLGTPGPYEQYF
TGTGCCAGCAGCCTCGGGACTCCAGGTCCCTACGAGCAGTACTTC
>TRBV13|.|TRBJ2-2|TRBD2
CASSSLAGADTGELFF
TGTGCCAGCAGCTCCCTAGCGGGAGCTGACACCGGGGAGCTGTTTTTT
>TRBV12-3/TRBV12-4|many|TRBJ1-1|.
CASSLVQTEAFF
TGTGCCAGCAGTTTAGTGCAAACTGAAGCTTTCTTT
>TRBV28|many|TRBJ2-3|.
CASSFEADSTDTQYF
TGTGCCAGCAGTTTCGAGGCAGATAGCACAGATACGCAGTATTTT
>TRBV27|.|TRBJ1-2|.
CASSLSAGIGGYTF
TGTGCCAGCAGTTTATCGGCGGGGATAGGGGGCTACACCTTC
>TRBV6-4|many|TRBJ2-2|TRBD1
CASTRGTGVTWANTGELFF
TGTGCCAGCACTCGGGGGACAGGGGTAACATGGGCGAACACCGGGGAGCTGTTTTTT
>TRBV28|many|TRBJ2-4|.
CASSHPNAAKNIQYF
TGTGCCAGCAGCCACCCAAACGCAGCCAAAAACATTCAGTACTTC
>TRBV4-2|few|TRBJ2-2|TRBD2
CASSQEATSGTGELFF
TGTGCCAGCAGCCAAGAGGCGACTAGCGGCACCGGGGAGCTGTTTTTT
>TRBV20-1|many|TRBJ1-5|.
CSARDYRNSNQPQHF
TGCAGTGCTAGAGATTACAGGAACAGCAATCAGCCCCAGCATTTT
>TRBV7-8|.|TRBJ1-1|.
CASSLDRAAENTEAFF
TGTGCCAGCAGCTTAGATAGGGCGGCGGAGAACACTGAAGCTTTCTTT
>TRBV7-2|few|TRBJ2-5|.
CASSWGSETQYF
TGTGCCAGCAGCTGGGGGTCGGAGACCCAGTACTTC
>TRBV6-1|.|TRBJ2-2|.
CASRIDTLETGELFF
TGTGCCAGCAGGATAGACACCCTCGAGACCGGGGAGCTGTTTTTT
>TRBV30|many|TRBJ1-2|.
CAWSYSPGYGYTF
TGTGCCTGGAGTTACAGCCCCGGGTATGGCTACACCTTC
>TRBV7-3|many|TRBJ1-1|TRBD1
CASSETGLGTEAFF
TGTGCCAGCAGCGAGACAGGGCTCGGCACTGAAGCTTTCTTT
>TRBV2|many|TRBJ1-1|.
CASSNTAGQTEAFF
TGTGCCAGCAGCAACACTGCAGGGCAGACTGAAGCTTTCTTT
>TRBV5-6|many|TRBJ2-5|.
CASSLVLAGYQETQYF
TGTGCCAGCAGCTTGGTCTTAGCCGGGTACCAAGAGACCCAGTACTTC
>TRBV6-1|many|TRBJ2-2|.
CAGTQGRANTGELFF
TGTGCCGGTACACAGGGGAGGGCGAACACCGGGGAGCTGTTTTTT
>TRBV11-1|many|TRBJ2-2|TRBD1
CASSPLNRGRDTGELFF
TGTGCCAGCAGCCCGCTAAACAGGGGGCGAGACACCGGGGAGCTGTTTTTT
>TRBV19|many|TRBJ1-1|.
CASSIVSAQNTEAFF
TGTGCCAGTAGTATAGTAAGCGCACAGAACACTGAAGCTTTCTTT